The entry below describes one TCR beta chain. Its antigen is not identified. This sample is drawn from a study of a mutant IDH1 vaccine in newly diagnosed glioma. Study details: Patients were started on vaccination 4-6 weeks after radiotherapy alone, or with temozolomide cycles. Mean patient age was approximately 39 years; about 60% were male and roughly 38% female. Previous treatment comprised radiotherapy, temozolomide, or both, mostly both.

TCRdb's copy holds only in-frame clones and misses some; the assay was immunoSEQ multiplex PCR. The table records about 62,000 clones, 70% to 90% of them present only once. Time point described: week 11, during vaccination. Each dose of the vaccine consisted of 300 ug of mutant IDH1 20-mer peptide, with topical imiquimod. Newly diagnosed WHO grade 3 or 4 IDH1-mutant, ATRX-lost astrocytomas were identified in the donors. The CDR3 spans 13 residues. V lost 3 bases and J lost 3, with 8 bases in between. Germline values: CDR1 SGHTA, CDR2 FQGNSA. This clonotype originated in a middle-aged man with glioma. The chain carries TRBV7-2 and TRBJ1-1; tentative D call: TRBD1 (5 bases). The source material was PBMCs, sampled from a glioma patient whose treatment included an IDH1 peptide vaccine. CDR3 nucleotides: TGTGCCAGCAGCTTTGGGGGGGACACTGAAGCTTTCTTT. It translates to CASSFGGDTEAFF.